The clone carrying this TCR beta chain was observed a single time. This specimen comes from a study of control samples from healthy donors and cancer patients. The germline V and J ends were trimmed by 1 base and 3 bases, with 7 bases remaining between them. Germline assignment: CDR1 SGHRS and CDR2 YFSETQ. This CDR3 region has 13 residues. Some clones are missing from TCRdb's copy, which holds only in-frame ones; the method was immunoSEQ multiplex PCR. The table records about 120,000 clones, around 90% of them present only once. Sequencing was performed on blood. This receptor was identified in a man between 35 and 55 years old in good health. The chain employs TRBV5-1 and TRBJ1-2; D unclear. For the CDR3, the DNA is TGCGCCAGCAGCTTGAATCTCCACTATGGCTACACCTTC. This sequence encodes CASSLNLHYGYTF.